Listed below are T cell receptor beta chains from one sample, sequenced in a study of PD-1 blockade in classical Hodgkin lymphoma. Assay used: immunoSEQ multiplex PCR; TCRdb lists only in-frame clones, some missing. The data hold tens of thousands of clones, with about nine tenths observed a single time. The specimen was peripheral blood mononuclear cells (PBMCs), collected at baseline. These receptors originate from a human donor with classical Hodgkin lymphoma. Each CDR3 is given with its conserved first and last residue. Fields, in order: D gene, V gene, clone size, J gene, CDR3 DNA, CDR3 protein. A D gene is named only where the DNA matches it firmly. Size is omitted from some rows. Given values are once, few, many or a class for expanded clones.

d_gene: -; v_gene: TRBV28; abundance: -; j_gene: TRBJ1-4; CDR3nt: TGTGCCAGCAGTTTAAGGGACGAACCACTGTTTTTT; CDR3aa: CASSLRDEPLFF
d_gene: TRBD2; v_gene: TRBV4-1; abundance: -; j_gene: TRBJ2-7; CDR3nt: TGCGCCAGCAGCCTTCGACTAGCGGGAGGTCACGAGCAGTACTTC; CDR3aa: CASSLRLAGGHEQYF
d_gene: TRBD2; v_gene: TRBV9; abundance: once; j_gene: TRBJ2-3; CDR3nt: TGTGCCAGCAGCCCCCTGAGACTAGCGGATTCCCTGTTAGATACGCAGTATTTT; CDR3aa: CASSPLRLADSLLDTQYF
d_gene: -; v_gene: TRBV5-1; abundance: -; j_gene: TRBJ2-3; CDR3nt: TGCGCCAGCAGCCTGGCGGGTAGCACAGATACGCAGTATTTT; CDR3aa: CASSLAGSTDTQYF
d_gene: TRBD1; v_gene: TRBV5-1; abundance: -; j_gene: TRBJ2-7; CDR3nt: TGCGCCAGCAGCCCACTGGGGACAGAGACCTACGAGCAGTACTTC; CDR3aa: CASSPLGTETYEQYF
d_gene: TRBD1; v_gene: TRBV11-2; abundance: -; j_gene: TRBJ1-1; CDR3nt: TGTGCCAGCAGCCAAAGACAGGGGTTCGGCACTGAAGCTTTCTTT; CDR3aa: CASSQRQGFGTEAFF
d_gene: -; v_gene: TRBV6-4; abundance: -; j_gene: TRBJ1-4; CDR3nt: TGTGCCAGCAGTGACCACCTGGGGAAACTGTTTTTT; CDR3aa: CASSDHLGKLFF
d_gene: TRBD1; v_gene: TRBV5-1; abundance: -; j_gene: TRBJ2-6; CDR3nt: TGCGCCAGCAGCTCACCGGGACAGGGTTCTGGGGCCAACGTCCTGACTTTC; CDR3aa: CASSSPGQGSGANVLTF
d_gene: TRBD1; v_gene: TRBV18; abundance: few; j_gene: TRBJ1-1; CDR3nt: TGTGCCAGCTCACCACAGCTGCAGGGGGCGAACACTGAAGCTTTCTTT; CDR3aa: CASSPQLQGANTEAFF
d_gene: TRBD1; v_gene: TRBV19; abundance: once; j_gene: TRBJ1-5; CDR3nt: TGTGCCAGTAGTATCGGGGGTGGGACAGGGCCCAATCAGCCCCAGCATTTT; CDR3aa: CASSIGGGTGPNQPQHF
d_gene: -; v_gene: TRBV7-9; abundance: -; j_gene: TRBJ2-1; CDR3nt: TGTGCCAGCAGCTTAGCCATGGGTGGTGAGCAGTTCTTC; CDR3aa: CASSLAMGGEQFF
d_gene: -; v_gene: TRBV28; abundance: -; j_gene: TRBJ1-1; CDR3nt: TGTGCCAGCAGCTCCCGGGCCCTGAACACTGAAGCTTTCTTT; CDR3aa: CASSSRALNTEAFF
d_gene: -; v_gene: TRBV5-1; abundance: -; j_gene: TRBJ1-1; CDR3nt: TGCGCCAGCAGCTTCTCCCAAGCCACTGAAGCTTTCTTT; CDR3aa: CASSFSQATEAFF
d_gene: -; v_gene: TRBV5-4; abundance: -; j_gene: TRBJ2-1; CDR3nt: TGTGCCAGCAGCTTTAGGTGGGCTCGGGTAGATGAGCAGTTCTTC; CDR3aa: CASSFRWARVDEQFF
d_gene: TRBD1; v_gene: TRBV11-2; abundance: -; j_gene: TRBJ1-2; CDR3nt: TGTGCCAGCAGCGGGACAGGGGTCTATGGCTACACCTTC; CDR3aa: CASSGTGVYGYTF
d_gene: TRBD1; v_gene: TRBV7-6; abundance: -; j_gene: TRBJ1-2; CDR3nt: TGTGCCAGCAGCCCAGGGACAGGGGGCAACGGCTACACCTTC; CDR3aa: CASSPGTGGNGYTF
d_gene: -; v_gene: TRBV21-1; abundance: -; j_gene: TRBJ1-4; CDR3nt: TGTGCCAGCAGCAAAGGGAGCCAGGGGGGAGAAAAACTGTTTTTT; CDR3aa: CASSKGSQGGEKLFF
d_gene: TRBD2; v_gene: TRBV30; abundance: -; j_gene: TRBJ2-7; CDR3nt: TGTGCCTGGAGCGGACCCGGCGTAGCGGGATACTCAAACTACGAGCAGTACTTC; CDR3aa: CAWSGPGVAGYSNYEQYF
d_gene: -; v_gene: TRBV11-2; abundance: -; j_gene: TRBJ1-1; CDR3nt: TGTGCCAGCAGCTCACTCGGGGGGTCCACTGAAGCTTTCTTT; CDR3aa: CASSSLGGSTEAFF
d_gene: -; v_gene: TRBV19; abundance: -; j_gene: TRBJ2-7; CDR3nt: TGTGCCAGTAGTATCGGCGGGCCCTCCTACGAGCAGTACTTC; CDR3aa: CASSIGGPSYEQYF
d_gene: TRBD1; v_gene: TRBV7-9; abundance: -; j_gene: TRBJ2-1; CDR3nt: TGTGCCAGCAGCGCTACGACAGGGGGCACTTACAATGAGCAGTTCTTC; CDR3aa: CASSATTGGTYNEQFF
d_gene: -; v_gene: TRBV19; abundance: once; j_gene: TRBJ1-1; CDR3nt: TGTGCCAGTAGTATAGATGCAGGGGAAGAATCTGAAGCTTTCTTT; CDR3aa: CASSIDAGEESEAFF